The 10 T cell receptor beta chains reported below all come from one sample, sequenced in a study of T cell changes during pregnancy in multiple sclerosis. Assay used: immunoSEQ multiplex PCR; TCRdb lists only in-frame clones, some missing. The sample yields about 89,000 clones, approximately 94% seen once. The specimen was peripheral blood, collected in the third trimester of pregnancy. The receptors were gathered from a female donor with multiple sclerosis, enrolled in a pregnancy study.

The chain uses TRBV30 and TRBJ2-3; perhaps TRBD2 as D (6 bases). Germline V gives CDR1 GTSNPN, CDR2 SVGIG (reference sequence). Trimming took off 3 bases at V and 7 bases at J, with 17 bases between the two ends. This CDR3 comprises 14 residues. This CDR3 reads CAWSFRGGRNTQYF. In DNA, the CDR3 is TGTGCCTGGAGCTTTAGGGGAGGCCGTAATACGCAGTATTTT.

The V call is TRBV10-3, the J call TRBJ2-2; 8 bases agree with TRBD1. Per the germline V gene, CDR1 is ENHRY and CDR2 is SYGVKD. V gave up 11 bases and J gave up 1 base; unmatched junction bases: 3. The CDR3 runs to 13 residues. CDR3 sequence reads: CAVGQGNTGELFF. The CDR3 DNA reads as TGTGCCGTCGGACAGGGGAACACCGGGGAGCTGTTTTTT.

The genes are TRBV5-1 and TRBJ2-3; D unresolved. This CDR3 is 17 amino acids long. V shed 4 bases and J shed 1 base, with 19 bases lying between them. The germline V gene encodes CDR1 SGHRS and CDR2 YFSETQ. CDR3 loop: CASSRDGQAQGTDTQYF. For the CDR3, the DNA is TGCGCCAGCAGCAGAGACGGCCAGGCCCAAGGCACAGATACGCAGTATTTT.

The chain employs TRBV5-8 and TRBJ2-7; D call uncertain. Looked up from germline, CDR1 is SGHTS and CDR2 is YDEGEE. The CDR3 is 13 amino acids. The V and J ends lost 5 bases and 6 bases respectively, with 15 bases between them. The CDR3 sequence: CASRHLVASEQYF. Here the CDR3 DNA reads TGTGCCAGCAGACACCTGGTAGCATCCGAGCAGTACTTC.

J is TRBJ1-4 and V is TRBV29-1; D remains unclear. CDR3 length equals 14 residues. The V and J ends lost 5 bases and 3 bases respectively, with 13 bases between them. The germline CDR1 and CDR2 sequences are SQVTM and ANQGSEA. For the CDR3, the DNA is TGCAGCGTTAGAGGGTCCCGGGCTAATGAAAAACTGTTTTTT. The encoded protein is CSVRGSRANEKLFF.

The V and J genes are TRBV6-4 and TRBJ2-1; 7 bases are a match to TRBD1. Looked up from germline, CDR1 is MRHNA and CDR2 is SNTAGT. This CDR3 has 13 amino acids. Germline trimming cut 2 bases from V and 5 bases from J; bases unmatched to any gene: 0. CDR3 protein: CASSDRGHNEQFF. The CDR3 nucleotides are TGTGCCAGCAGTGACAGGGGGCACAATGAGCAGTTCTTC.

The rearrangement links TRBV29-1 to TRBJ1-2, with D unresolved. V was trimmed by 6 bases and J by 4 bases, leaving 12 bases between them. This CDR3 has 12 residues. The germline V gene has CDR1 SQVTM and CDR2 ANQGSEA. The CDR3 region has the DNA TGCAGCGTGGGCGGAGGACCCTATGGCTACACCTTC. It encodes CSVGGGPYGYTF.

The chain recombines TRBV30 with TRBJ2-3; tentative D call: TRBD2 (6 bases). The germline V gene has CDR1 GTSNPN and CDR2 SVGIG (reference sequence). CDR3 length equals 13 residues. V lost 2 bases to trimming and J lost 6 bases, with 12 bases between them. CDR3 nucleotide sequence: TGTGCCTGGAGTCGGGGGAGAAGTGATACGCAGTATTTT. This encodes CAWSRGRSDTQYF.

The rearrangement joins TRBV27 to TRBJ1-2; 7 bases align to TRBD1. This CDR3 is built from 16 residues. The germline V gene has CDR1 MNHEY and CDR2 SMNVEV (reference sequence). After removal of 5 bases from V and 3 bases from J, the junction contained 12 bases not matched to a gene. As DNA, the CDR3 is TGTGCCAGCAGTGGCCCCCGACAGGGTAACGACTATGGCTACACCTTC. This encodes CASSGPRQGNDYGYTF.

The chain carries TRBV28 and TRBJ2-3; TRBD2 aligns across 9 bases. The CDR3 length is 16 residues. The germline CDR1 and CDR2 sequences are MDHEN and SYDVKM. V lost 3 bases, J lost 7 bases, and 11 bases stayed unmatched. The CDR3 DNA is TGTGCCAGCAGTTTCACGACTAGCGGCGGCGTATATACGCAGTATTTT. Encoded protein: CASSFTTSGGVYTQYF.